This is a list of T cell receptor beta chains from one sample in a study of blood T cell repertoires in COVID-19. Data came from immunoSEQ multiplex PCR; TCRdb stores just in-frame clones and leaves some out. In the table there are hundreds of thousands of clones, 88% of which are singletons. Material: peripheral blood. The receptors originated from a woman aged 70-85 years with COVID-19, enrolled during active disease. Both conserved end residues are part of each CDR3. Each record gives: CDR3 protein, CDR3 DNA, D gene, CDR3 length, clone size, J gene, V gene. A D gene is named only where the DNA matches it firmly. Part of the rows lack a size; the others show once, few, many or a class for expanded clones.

CDR3: CASSEGQGYNSPLHF
DNA: TGTGCCAGCAGTGAAGGACAGGGGTATAATTCACCCCTCCACTTT
D: TRBD1
length: 15
size: -
J: TRBJ1-6
V: TRBV2

CDR3: CASSQTGGLGDGYTF
DNA: TGTGCCAGCAGTCAAACAGGGGGCCTCGGGGATGGCTACACCTTC
D: TRBD1
length: 15
size: few
J: TRBJ1-2
V: TRBV6-2/TRBV6-3

CDR3: CASSPPPGQGIDEQFF
DNA: TGTGCCAGCAGTCCGCCTCCGGGACAGGGGATCGATGAGCAGTTCTTC
D: TRBD1
length: 16
size: -
J: TRBJ2-1
V: TRBV27

CDR3: CSASSDEQFF
DNA: TGCAGTGCTAGTTCGGATGAGCAGTTCTTC
D: -
length: 10
size: -
J: TRBJ2-1
V: TRBV20-1

CDR3: CASSSAVRATNEKLFF
DNA: TGTGCCAGCAGCTCCGCGGTTCGGGCAACTAATGAAAAACTGTTTTTT
D: -
length: 16
size: -
J: TRBJ1-4
V: TRBV5-6

CDR3: CATSDQGLAGYNEQFF
DNA: TGTGCCACCAGTGATCAGGGACTAGCGGGGTACAATGAGCAGTTCTTC
D: TRBD2
length: 16
size: -
J: TRBJ2-1
V: TRBV24-1

CDR3: CASSQDRGGSYEQYF
DNA: TGCGCCAGCAGCCAAGATCGAGGGGGCAGCTACGAGCAGTACTTC
D: TRBD1
length: 15
size: once
J: TRBJ2-7
V: TRBV4-3

CDR3: CASSPGREVWDTEAFF
DNA: TGTGCCAGCAGCCCAGGCAGGGAGGTTTGGGACACTGAAGCTTTCTTT
D: -
length: 16
size: -
J: TRBJ1-1
V: TRBV7-9

CDR3: CASRRVTNTEAFF
DNA: TGTGCCAGCAGACGGGTTACGAACACTGAAGCTTTCTTT
D: -
length: 13
size: -
J: TRBJ1-1
V: TRBV6-5

CDR3: CASSPRLTGVSTGELFF
DNA: TGCGCCAGCAGCCCACGGCTGACAGGGGTTAGCACCGGGGAGCTGTTTTTT
D: TRBD1
length: 17
size: few
J: TRBJ2-2
V: TRBV4-3

CDR3: CASSPQQPTSGANVLTF
DNA: TGTGCCAGCTCACCACAACAGCCTACCTCTGGGGCCAACGTCCTGACTTTC
D: -
length: 17
size: -
J: TRBJ2-6
V: TRBV18

CDR3: CASSLSGPTNEQFF
DNA: TGTGCCAGCAGTTTATCGGGGCCCACGAATGAGCAGTTCTTC
D: -
length: 14
size: -
J: TRBJ2-1
V: TRBV27

CDR3: CASSLGRGQGKDSPLHF
DNA: TGTGCCAGCAGCTTAGGTCGGGGACAGGGGAAAGATTCACCCCTCCACTTT
D: TRBD1
length: 17
size: -
J: TRBJ1-6
V: TRBV7-2

CDR3: CASTVTGDRAKNIQYF
DNA: TGTGCCAGTACCGTGACAGGGGACAGAGCCAAAAACATTCAGTACTTC
D: TRBD1
length: 16
size: -
J: TRBJ2-4
V: TRBV19

CDR3: CASSPLGQGVNGYTF
DNA: TGTGCCAGCAGTCCCCTGGGACAGGGGGTAAATGGCTACACCTTC
D: TRBD1
length: 15
size: -
J: TRBJ1-2
V: TRBV27

CDR3: CASSLDLSTGPGYTF
DNA: TGTGCCAGCAGCCTTGACCTCTCGACAGGGCCGGGCTACACCTTC
D: TRBD1
length: 15
size: -
J: TRBJ1-2
V: TRBV5-6

CDR3: CASSWDINYEQYF
DNA: TGTGCCAGCAGCTGGGACATCAACTACGAGCAGTACTTC
D: -
length: 13
size: once
J: TRBJ2-7
V: TRBV7-9

CDR3: CASQRDRASTEAFF
DNA: TGTGCCAGCCAGAGGGACAGGGCGAGCACTGAAGCTTTCTTT
D: TRBD1
length: 14
size: -
J: TRBJ1-1
V: TRBV7-2

CDR3: CASSIDPPYSNQPQHF
DNA: TGTGCCAGTAGTATAGACCCCCCGTATAGCAATCAGCCCCAGCATTTT
D: -
length: 16
size: -
J: TRBJ1-5
V: TRBV19

CDR3: CASSSNRDSFLLLGCEQYF
DNA: TGTGCCAGCAGCTCAAACCGGGACAGCTTCCTTTTGCTAGGTTGCGAGCAGTACTTC
D: TRBD1
length: 19
size: -
J: TRBJ2-7
V: TRBV11-3

CDR3: CASSYDSYEQYF
DNA: TGTGCCAGCAGTTACGACAGCTACGAGCAGTACTTC
D: -
length: 12
size: -
J: TRBJ2-7
V: TRBV6-2/TRBV6-3

CDR3: CASSLLTRSSYNEQFF
DNA: TGTGCCAGCAGCTTGCTGACTCGAAGCTCCTACAATGAGCAGTTCTTC
D: -
length: 16
size: -
J: TRBJ2-1
V: TRBV7-9

CDR3: CASGWTGTGDGYTF
DNA: TGTGCTAGTGGTTGGACCGGGACAGGGGATGGCTACACCTTC
D: TRBD1
length: 14
size: -
J: TRBJ1-2
V: TRBV12-5